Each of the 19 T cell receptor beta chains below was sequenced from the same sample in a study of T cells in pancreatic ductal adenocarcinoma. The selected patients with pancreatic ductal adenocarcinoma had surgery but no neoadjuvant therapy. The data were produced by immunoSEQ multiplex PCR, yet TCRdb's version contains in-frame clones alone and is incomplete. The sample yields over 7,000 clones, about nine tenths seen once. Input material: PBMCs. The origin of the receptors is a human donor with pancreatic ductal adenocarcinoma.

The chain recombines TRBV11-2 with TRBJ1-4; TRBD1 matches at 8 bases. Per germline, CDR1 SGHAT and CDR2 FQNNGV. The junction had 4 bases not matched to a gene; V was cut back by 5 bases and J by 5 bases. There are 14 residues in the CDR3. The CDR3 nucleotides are TGTGCCAGCAGCGGACAGGGCTGGAATGAAAAACTGTTTTTT. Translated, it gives CASSGQGWNEKLFF.

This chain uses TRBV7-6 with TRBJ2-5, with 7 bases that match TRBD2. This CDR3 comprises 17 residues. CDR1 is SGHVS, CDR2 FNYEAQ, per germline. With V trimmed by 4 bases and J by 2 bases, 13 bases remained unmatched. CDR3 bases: TGTGCCAGCAGCTCCTCGGGGGGTATAACCATTCAAGAGACCCAGTACTTC. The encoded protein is CASSSSGGITIQETQYF. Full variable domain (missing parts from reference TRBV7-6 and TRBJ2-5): GAGVSQSPRYKVTKRGQDVALRCDPISGHVSLYWYRQALGQGPEFLTYFNYEAQQDKSGLPNDRFSAERPEGSISTLTIQRTEQRDSAMYRCASSSSGGITIQETQYFGPGTRLLVL.

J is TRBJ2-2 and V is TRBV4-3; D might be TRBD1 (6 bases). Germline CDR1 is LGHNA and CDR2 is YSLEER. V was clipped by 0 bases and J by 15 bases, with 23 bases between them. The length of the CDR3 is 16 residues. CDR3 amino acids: CASSQDPGAKSGLMFF. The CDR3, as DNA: TGCGCCAGCAGCCAAGATCCAGGGGCAAAATCAGGGCTGATGTTTTTT.

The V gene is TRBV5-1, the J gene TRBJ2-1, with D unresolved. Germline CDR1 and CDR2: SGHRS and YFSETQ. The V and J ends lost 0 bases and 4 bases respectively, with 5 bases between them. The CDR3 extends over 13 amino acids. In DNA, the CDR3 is TGCGCCAGCAGCTTGGGGCTTTACAATGAGCAGTTCTTC. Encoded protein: CASSLGLYNEQFF.

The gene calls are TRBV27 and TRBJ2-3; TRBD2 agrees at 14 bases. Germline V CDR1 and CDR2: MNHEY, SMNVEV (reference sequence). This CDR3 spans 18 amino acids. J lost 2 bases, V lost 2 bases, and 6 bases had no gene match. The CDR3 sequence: CASSLGLAGGPITDTQYF. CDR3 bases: TGTGCCAGCAGTTTAGGACTAGCGGGAGGCCCGATCACAGATACGCAGTATTTT.

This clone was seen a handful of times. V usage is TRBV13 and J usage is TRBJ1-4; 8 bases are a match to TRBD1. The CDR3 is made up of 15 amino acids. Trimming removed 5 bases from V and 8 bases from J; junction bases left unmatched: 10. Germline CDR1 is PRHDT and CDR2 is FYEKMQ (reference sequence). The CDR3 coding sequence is TGTGCCAGCAGCCGTAACCAGGGGGCAGGAGAAAAACTGTTTTTT. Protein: CASSRNQGAGEKLFF.

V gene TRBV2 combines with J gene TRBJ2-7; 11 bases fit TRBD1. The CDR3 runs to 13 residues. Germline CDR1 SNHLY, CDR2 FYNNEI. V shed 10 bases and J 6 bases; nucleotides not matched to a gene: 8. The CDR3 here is CATLGQGASEQYF. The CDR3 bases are TGTGCCACCCTCGGACAGGGGGCAAGCGAGCAGTACTTC.

In nucleotides, the CDR3 is TGTGCCAGCAGCAAAGGGACTAGGGGGGGGCCCTCCTACGAGCAGTACTTC. Translation gives CASSKGTRGGPSYEQYF. This chain links TRBV21-1 with TRBJ2-7; the table's D call of TRBD2 was not tested on the DNA. TRBV21-1 is shown as a pseudogene. The CDR3 length is 17 residues.

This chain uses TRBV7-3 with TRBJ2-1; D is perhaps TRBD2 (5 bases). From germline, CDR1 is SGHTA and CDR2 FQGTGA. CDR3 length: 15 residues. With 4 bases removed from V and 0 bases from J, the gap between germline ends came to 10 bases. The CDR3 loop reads CASSSTTASYNEQFF. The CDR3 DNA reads TGTGCCAGCAGCTCGACTACAGCCTCCTACAATGAGCAGTTCTTC.

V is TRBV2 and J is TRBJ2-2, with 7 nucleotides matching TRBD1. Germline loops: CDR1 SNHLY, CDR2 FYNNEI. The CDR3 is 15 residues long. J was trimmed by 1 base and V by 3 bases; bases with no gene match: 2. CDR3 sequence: CASSEGTVNTGELFF. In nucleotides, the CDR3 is TGTGCCAGCAGTGAGGGGACAGTGAACACCGGGGAGCTGTTTTTT.

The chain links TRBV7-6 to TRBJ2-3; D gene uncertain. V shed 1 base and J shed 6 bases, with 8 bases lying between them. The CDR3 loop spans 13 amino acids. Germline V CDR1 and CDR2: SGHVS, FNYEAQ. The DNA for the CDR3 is TGTGCCAGCAGCTTAGATGTGGGCGATACGCAGTATTTT. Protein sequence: CASSLDVGDTQYF.

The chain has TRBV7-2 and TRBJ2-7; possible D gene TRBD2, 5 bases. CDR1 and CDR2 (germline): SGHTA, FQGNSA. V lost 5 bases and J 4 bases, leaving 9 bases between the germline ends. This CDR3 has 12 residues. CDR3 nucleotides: TGTGCCAGCAGCCAGGACTCATACGAGCAGTACTTC. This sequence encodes CASSQDSYEQYF. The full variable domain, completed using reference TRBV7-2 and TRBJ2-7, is GAGVSQSPSNKVTEKGKDVELRCDPISGHTALYWYRQSLGQGLEFLIYFQGNSAPDKSGLPSDRFSAERTGGSVSTLTIQRTQQEDSAVYLCASSQDSYEQYFGPGTRLTVT.

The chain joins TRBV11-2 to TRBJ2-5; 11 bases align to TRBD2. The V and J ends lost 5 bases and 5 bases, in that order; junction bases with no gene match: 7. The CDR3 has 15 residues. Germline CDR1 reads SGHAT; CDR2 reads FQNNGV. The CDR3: CASSTLAGGYETQYF. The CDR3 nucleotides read TGTGCCAGCAGCACCCTAGCGGGAGGTTATGAGACCCAGTACTTC. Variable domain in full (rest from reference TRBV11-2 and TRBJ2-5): EAGVAQSPRYKIIEKRQSVAFWCNPISGHATLYWYQQILGQGPKLLIQFQNNGVVDDSQLPKDRFSAERLKGVDSTLKIQPAKLEDSAVYLCASSTLAGGYETQYFGPGTRLLVL.

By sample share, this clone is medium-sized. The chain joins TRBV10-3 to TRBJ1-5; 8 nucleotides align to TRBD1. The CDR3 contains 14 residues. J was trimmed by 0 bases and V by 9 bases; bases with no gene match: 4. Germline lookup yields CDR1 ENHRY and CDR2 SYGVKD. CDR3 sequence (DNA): TGTGCCATGTCGACAGGGGATAGCAATCAGCCCCAGCATTTT. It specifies CAMSTGDSNQPQHF.

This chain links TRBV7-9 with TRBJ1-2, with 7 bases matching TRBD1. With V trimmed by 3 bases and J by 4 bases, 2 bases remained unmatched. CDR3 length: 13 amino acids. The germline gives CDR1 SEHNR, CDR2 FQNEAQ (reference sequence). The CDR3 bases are TGTGCCAGCAGCTTCCCAGGGGGCTATGGCTACACCTTC. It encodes CASSFPGGYGYTF.

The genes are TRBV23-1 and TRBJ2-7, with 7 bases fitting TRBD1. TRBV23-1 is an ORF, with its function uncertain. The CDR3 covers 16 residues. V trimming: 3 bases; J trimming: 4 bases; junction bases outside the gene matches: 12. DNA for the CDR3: TGCGCCAGCAGTCAGCCAGGACAGGAGCCTTCTTACGAGCAGTACTTC. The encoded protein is CASSQPGQEPSYEQYF.

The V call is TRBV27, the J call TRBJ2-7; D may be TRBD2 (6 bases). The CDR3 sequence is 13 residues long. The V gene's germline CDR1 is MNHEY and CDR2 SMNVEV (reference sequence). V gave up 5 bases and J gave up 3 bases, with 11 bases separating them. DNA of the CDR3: TGTGCCAGCAGTGTCCTAGCGAACTACGAGCAGTACTTC. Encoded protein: CASSVLANYEQYF.

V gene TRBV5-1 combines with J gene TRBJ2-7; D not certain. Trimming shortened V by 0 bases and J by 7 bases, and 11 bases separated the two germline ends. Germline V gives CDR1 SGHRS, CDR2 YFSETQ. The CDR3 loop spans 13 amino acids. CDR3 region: CASSLAGFAEQYF. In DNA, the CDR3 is TGCGCCAGCAGCTTGGCCGGGTTTGCTGAGCAGTACTTC.

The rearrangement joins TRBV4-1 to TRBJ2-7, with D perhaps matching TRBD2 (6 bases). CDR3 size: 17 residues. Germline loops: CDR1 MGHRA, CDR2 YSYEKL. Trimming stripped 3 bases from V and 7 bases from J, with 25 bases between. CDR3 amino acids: CASSQGGTAGGLYEQYF. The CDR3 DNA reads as TGCGCCAGCAGCCAGGGGGGTACAGCGGGTGGCCTATATGAGCAGTACTTC.